At least ten counts were recorded for the clone carrying this TCR beta chain. No antigen is known for it. This CDR3 has 13 amino acids. Germline CDR1 reads DFQATT; CDR2 reads SNEGSKA (reference sequence). Losses at the gene ends were 5 bases for V and 1 base for J; bases not matched to a gene: 4. Genomic DNA templated the TCR beta VDJ and CDR3 profiling. One entry per CDR3 protein results from TCRdb running MiXCR on the reads. Here the sample spans about 160,000 distinct CDR3 sequences, roughly 48% being singletons. The sample originates from a study of CD8+CD57+ T cells in acquired aplastic anemia. About the research overall: The average for DNA from sorted CD4+ and CD8+ cells was about 3.3 ug. Notes on the study in general: CD8+ Simpson's diversity showed no significant patient-control difference. About 30 CD8+ CDR3 sequences occurred in both the patients and the controls.

The receptor's source is a human donor in good health. The source material was sorted CD4+, CD8+, or CD8+CD57+ T cells (not recorded which) from PBMCs. The rearrangement uses TRBV20-1 and TRBJ1-2; TRBD1 aligns across 7 bases. The CDR3 coding sequence is TGCAGTGCTCGGGACAGCGTTAACTATGGCTACACCTTC. Translated, it gives CSARDSVNYGYTF.